The 19 T cell receptor beta chains below come from one sample, sequenced in a study of T cell changes during pregnancy in multiple sclerosis. Using immunoSEQ multiplex PCR, the repertoire was profiled, and TCRdb retains in-frame clones only, with some absent. Altogether about 38,000 clones are present, approximately 91% being singletons, with the ten largest covering 9.5% to 13%. The sequenced sample was CD8+ T cells from peripheral blood mononuclear cells, obtained after pregnancy. Receptors were obtained from a female donor with multiple sclerosis, enrolled in a pregnancy study.

This sequence joins TRBV10-3 and TRBJ2-1; TRBD1 aligns across 10 bases. The CDR3 is 14 amino acids. V lost 6 bases to trimming and J lost 4 bases; unmatched junction nucleotides: 3. Germline CDR1 and CDR2: ENHRY and SYGVKD. The CDR3, as DNA: TGTGCCATCAGGACAGGGGGCTCATACAATGAGCAGTTCTTC. Its translation: CAIRTGGSYNEQFF.

This chain connects TRBV7-6 to TRBJ1-5; D is unclear. The germline CDR1 and CDR2 sequences are SGHVS and FNYEAQ. This CDR3 spans 16 amino acids. V dropped 0 bases and J dropped 9 bases, with 18 bases sitting between them. CDR3 DNA sequence: TGTGCCAGCAGCTTAGCTTCGAAAGGACTCCGTGGGCCCCAGCATTTT. Translation: CASSLASKGLRGPQHF.

This chain uses TRBV6-6 with TRBJ2-1; D gene ambiguous. CDR1 is MNHNY and CDR2 is SVGAGI in the germline V gene (reference sequence). The V end lost 6 bases, the J end lost 2 bases, and 11 bases lay between the germline ends. The CDR3 has 14 residues. The CDR3 spells CASSSDLTYNEQFF. The CDR3 nucleotides are TGTGCCAGCAGCTCAGACTTAACCTACAATGAGCAGTTCTTC.

CDR3: CASSITGGYTEAFF. CDR3 DNA: TGTGCCAGCAGTATCACAGGGGGTTACACTGAAGCTTTCTTT. This rearrangement joins TRBV28 to TRBJ1-1; 8 nucleotides agree with TRBD1. V was pared by 5 bases and J by 3 bases, with 5 bases of the junction left unmatched. Germline assignment: CDR1 MDHEN and CDR2 SYDVKM. This CDR3 is built from 14 residues.

This clone was found once. The chain employs TRBV15 and TRBJ1-6; a weak D match, TRBD1 (6 bases). CDR3 length equals 15 residues. Germline CDR1 and CDR2: LNHNV and YYDKDF (reference sequence). V gave up 9 bases and J gave up 10 bases, with 22 bases separating them. CDR3 region: CATSNPTGATSPLHF. The CDR3 DNA reads TGTGCCACTTCGAACCCGACAGGAGCAACCTCACCCCTCCACTTT.

V is TRBV10-2 and J is TRBJ2-5; possible D gene TRBD1, 5 bases. The CDR3 covers 16 residues. The germline V gene encodes CDR1 WSHSY and CDR2 SAAADI. V lost 4 bases to trimming and J lost 3 bases, with 18 bases between them. DNA of the CDR3: TGCGCCAGCAGTGGCCGCAGGGAAGCGCCCGAAGAGACCCAGTACTTC. Residues: CASSGRREAPEETQYF.

In its sample, this clone was seen once. This chain connects TRBV28 to TRBJ2-1; 10 nucleotides agree with TRBD2. The length of the CDR3 is 18 residues. Per germline, CDR1 MDHEN and CDR2 SYDVKM. V was clipped by 8 bases and J by 5 bases; unmatched bases: 18. The DNA for the CDR3 is TGTGCCAGCCCTCCGAGCGGGAGGGCCGTTTTGGGGAACAATGAGCAGTTCTTC. It yields the protein CASPPSGRAVLGNNEQFF.

The J gene is TRBJ1-1, the V gene TRBV7-9; 8 nucleotides agree with TRBD1. V shed 6 bases, J shed 7 bases, and the junction held 4 bases outside the gene matches. The CDR3 spans 12 residues. Germline CDR1 SEHNR, CDR2 FQNEAQ (reference sequence). DNA of the CDR3: TGTGCCAGCAGAGCAGGGGGCTTTGAAGCTTTCTTT. Translated, it gives CASRAGGFEAFF.

The chain couples TRBV5-1 to TRBJ2-7; a possible D gene is TRBD1 (6 bases). The CDR3 runs to 15 residues. Germline V CDR1 and CDR2: SGHRS, YFSETQ. The V end lost 2 bases, the J end lost 3 bases, and 15 bases lay between the germline ends. Written as DNA, the CDR3 is TGCGCCAGCAGCTTCCGACTACAGGGAGACTACGAGCAGTACTTC. It codes for CASSFRLQGDYEQYF.

This sequence joins TRBV7-8 and TRBJ2-2, with 8 nucleotides matching TRBD2. V gave up 1 base and J gave up 5 bases; unmatched junction bases: 3. The CDR3 runs 15 residues. Germline assignment: CDR1 SGHVS and CDR2 FQNEAQ. CDR3 bases: TGTGCCAGCAGCTTAGTCGCGGGGGGAACCGGGGAGCTGTTTTTT. Amino acid sequence: CASSLVAGGTGELFF.

The chain couples TRBV15 to TRBJ1-2, with D possibly TRBD1 on 6 matching bases. Germline V gives CDR1 LNHNV, CDR2 YYDKDF (reference sequence). V lost 1 base to trimming and J lost 1 base, with 16 bases between them. This CDR3 is 17 amino acids long. CDR3: CATSRGGTRADNYGYTF. CDR3 nucleotides: TGTGCCACCAGCAGAGGAGGGACACGGGCTGATAACTATGGCTACACCTTC.

V usage is TRBV28 and J usage is TRBJ2-3; D perhaps matches TRBD1 (5 bases). V shed 2 bases and J shed 6 bases, with 9 bases lying between them. The germline gives CDR1 MDHEN, CDR2 SYDVKM. This CDR3 region has 13 residues. The CDR3 DNA sequence: TGTGCCAGCAGTTTACGGTACAGGGATACGCAGTATTTT. Protein sequence: CASSLRYRDTQYF.

The chain combines TRBV11-2 with TRBJ2-7; 10 nucleotides line up with TRBD2. This CDR3 has 15 amino acids. Germline assignment: CDR1 SGHAT and CDR2 FQNNGV. Unmatched junction bases numbered 5, after V lost 3 bases and J lost 3 bases. As DNA, the CDR3 is TGTGCCAGCAGCTTTGAGGTAGCGGGGGGCTACGAGCAGTACTTC. Its protein product is CASSFEVAGGYEQYF.

CDR3 nucleotide sequence: TGTGCCAGCAGCTTGAATCGAGAGAGATCTCGCTATGGCTACACCTTC. Protein: CASSLNRERSRYGYTF. The rearrangement uses TRBV5-4 and TRBJ1-2; no reliable D call. Germline-derived CDR1 and CDR2 are SGHNT and YYREEE (reference sequence). Trimming stripped 1 base from V and 4 bases from J, with 17 bases between. The CDR3 covers 16 residues. Using reference TRBV5-4 and TRBJ1-2 for the parts outside the CDR3, the full variable domain is ETGVTQSPTHLIKTRGQQVTLRCSSQSGHNTVSWYQQALGQGPQFIFQYYREEENGRGNFPPRFSGLQFPNYSSELNVNALELDDSALYLCASSLNRERSRYGYTFGSGTRLTVV.

The V and J genes are TRBV6-1 and TRBJ2-1; 8 nucleotides match TRBD2. The CDR3 sequence is 15 residues long. CDR1 and CDR2 from the germline V gene are MNHNS and SASEGT. V was clipped by 3 bases and J by 9 bases; unmatched bases: 10. CDR3 in DNA: TGTGCCAGCAGTGACTTGGGCCTAGCGGGTCGTGAGCAGTTCTTC. This codes for CASSDLGLAGREQFF.

The rearrangement links TRBV7-9 to TRBJ2-5; TRBD2 matches at 7 bases. Germline V lookup: CDR1 SEHNR, CDR2 FQNEAQ (reference sequence). The CDR3 extends over 13 amino acids. V was clipped by 6 bases and J by 3 bases; unmatched bases: 4. CDR3 coding DNA: TGTGCCAGCAGACCTAGCGGTAAAGAGACCCAGTACTTC. Amino acids: CASRPSGKETQYF.

The table lists this clone with a few counts. The chain uses TRBV6-4 and TRBJ2-3; 10 positions agree with TRBD2. Germline-derived CDR1 and CDR2 are MRHNA and SNTAGT. The CDR3 is made up of 15 amino acids. V dropped 3 bases and J dropped 4; count of bases not matched to a gene: 4. The CDR3 DNA reads TGTGCCAGCAGTGAAGGGACTAGCGAGGCAGATACGCAGTATTTT. Protein product: CASSEGTSEADTQYF.

The chain uses TRBV15 and TRBJ2-7; tentatively, D is TRBD2 (5 bases). CDR3 length equals 13 residues. Between the trimmed V and J ends, which lost 8 bases and 2 bases, there was a span of 13 bases. The germline CDR1 and CDR2 sequences are LNHNV and YYDKDF (reference sequence). The CDR3: CATAGSNPYEQYF. DNA of the CDR3: TGTGCCACCGCGGGTTCTAATCCCTACGAGCAGTACTTC.

The chain joins TRBV7-2 to TRBJ2-7; tentative D call: TRBD1 (5 bases). The CDR3 is made up of 13 amino acids. The ends were cut back, 2 bases at V and 5 bases at J, with 10 bases in the middle. The germline V gene has CDR1 SGHTA and CDR2 FQGNSA. CDR3 residues: CASSLLRGHEQYF. The DNA of the CDR3 is TGTGCCAGCAGCTTACTTAGGGGCCACGAGCAGTACTTC.